The rows below give T cell receptor beta chains drawn from one sample of a study of blood T cell repertoires in COVID-19. Sequenced by immunoSEQ multiplex PCR; TCRdb stores in-frame clones only, minus some. This table has 150,000 to 200,000 clones, 76% appearing once. The sample taken for sequencing was peripheral blood. The receptor source for this set is a woman in her forties or fifties with active or convalescent COVID-19. CDR3s include the opening cysteine and the closing phenylalanine or tryptophan. The order of the fields is clone size, V gene, D gene, CDR3 protein. A D gene is named only where the DNA matches it firmly. Size tells how often a clone was seen (once, few, many) or the class of an expanded clone, and some rows leave it out.

clone_size: NA
v_call: TRBV5-3
d_call: NA
cdr3_aa: CARSPDIPPGYQPQHF

clone_size: NA
v_call: TRBV5-5
d_call: TRBD2
cdr3_aa: CASSPGAGQQADTQYF

clone_size: NA
v_call: TRBV19
d_call: NA
cdr3_aa: CASSTTAGWAAAEAFF

clone_size: NA
v_call: TRBV4-3
d_call: NA
cdr3_aa: CASSQKSRGSGGNTIYF

clone_size: few
v_call: TRBV28
d_call: TRBD1
cdr3_aa: CASSSRTGEGKLFF

clone_size: NA
v_call: TRBV7-2
d_call: TRBD2
cdr3_aa: CASSPGGTRSDEQYF

clone_size: once
v_call: TRBV9
d_call: NA
cdr3_aa: CASSASGTPGPIYF

clone_size: NA
v_call: TRBV7-9
d_call: NA
cdr3_aa: CASSLRQRAGELFF

clone_size: NA
v_call: TRBV11-2
d_call: NA
cdr3_aa: CASSFDMGNTEAFF

clone_size: few
v_call: TRBV5-6
d_call: TRBD1
cdr3_aa: CASSVSRGRHYGYTF

clone_size: NA
v_call: TRBV6-5
d_call: TRBD2
cdr3_aa: CASSYSGTSGGYEQYF

clone_size: NA
v_call: TRBV11-2
d_call: NA
cdr3_aa: CASSLGSSGSTDTQYF

clone_size: NA
v_call: TRBV5-1
d_call: NA
cdr3_aa: CASRLTRDLHEQYF

clone_size: NA
v_call: TRBV11-2
d_call: TRBD2
cdr3_aa: CASSPLAGFGFSTDTQYF

clone_size: NA
v_call: TRBV15
d_call: NA
cdr3_aa: CATTGGISNQPQHF

clone_size: NA
v_call: TRBV11-2
d_call: TRBD1
cdr3_aa: CASSLTGGYEQYF

clone_size: NA
v_call: TRBV10-2
d_call: TRBD1
cdr3_aa: CATKGQGTNYGYTF

clone_size: NA
v_call: TRBV28
d_call: TRBD1
cdr3_aa: CASTSRGNQPQHF

clone_size: NA
v_call: TRBV2
d_call: TRBD2
cdr3_aa: CASSPTSGLYNEQFF

clone_size: NA
v_call: TRBV19
d_call: TRBD1
cdr3_aa: CASSPDRASYEQYF

clone_size: NA
v_call: TRBV4-3
d_call: NA
cdr3_aa: CASSQDFQETQYF

clone_size: few
v_call: TRBV2
d_call: NA
cdr3_aa: CASRSLLNTEAFF

clone_size: NA
v_call: TRBV4-2
d_call: NA
cdr3_aa: CASSQEIGRANYGYTF

clone_size: NA
v_call: TRBV11-1
d_call: TRBD1
cdr3_aa: CASSLGQYYEQYF

clone_size: NA
v_call: TRBV28
d_call: NA
cdr3_aa: CASISYLGGQGHTEAFF

clone_size: once
v_call: TRBV20-1
d_call: TRBD2
cdr3_aa: CSAGGASGRAGNEQFF

clone_size: NA
v_call: TRBV19
d_call: NA
cdr3_aa: CASSILYDNSRNEKLFF

clone_size: NA
v_call: TRBV6-2/TRBV6-3
d_call: NA
cdr3_aa: CASSYGGAREELFF

clone_size: NA
v_call: TRBV6-1
d_call: TRBD1
cdr3_aa: CASREYGQGGNQPQHF

clone_size: NA
v_call: TRBV3-1/TRBV3-2
d_call: TRBD1
cdr3_aa: CASSQDWGQLSNYGYTF

clone_size: NA
v_call: TRBV4-2
d_call: NA
cdr3_aa: CASSQRRGPQSEQYF

clone_size: few
v_call: TRBV7-9
d_call: TRBD1
cdr3_aa: CASSKGQGSSNQPQHF

clone_size: NA
v_call: TRBV9
d_call: NA
cdr3_aa: CASSVTIGNTEAFF

clone_size: NA
v_call: TRBV5-1
d_call: NA
cdr3_aa: CASSWASSAGEKLFF

clone_size: NA
v_call: TRBV6-6
d_call: TRBD1
cdr3_aa: CASRYDRAEPQHF

clone_size: NA
v_call: TRBV28
d_call: NA
cdr3_aa: CASSFGGGWSGANVLTF

clone_size: NA
v_call: TRBV5-1
d_call: TRBD1
cdr3_aa: CASSNTGGSTEAFF

clone_size: once
v_call: TRBV28
d_call: TRBD1
cdr3_aa: CASSLDGTGNEKLFF

clone_size: few
v_call: TRBV5-1
d_call: NA
cdr3_aa: CASSLSGGIETQYF

clone_size: NA
v_call: TRBV4-3
d_call: NA
cdr3_aa: CASSRRGGFTERANTGELFF

clone_size: NA
v_call: TRBV19
d_call: TRBD1
cdr3_aa: CASSRRTGALNTEAFF

clone_size: many
v_call: TRBV6-2/TRBV6-3
d_call: NA
cdr3_aa: CASSYFSGRSGGYTF

clone_size: NA
v_call: TRBV24-1
d_call: NA
cdr3_aa: CATSDPSRGGNEQFF

clone_size: NA
v_call: TRBV15
d_call: NA
cdr3_aa: CATSRDMIGGIGNQPQHF

clone_size: NA
v_call: TRBV11-2
d_call: NA
cdr3_aa: CASSSKAGSNEQFF

clone_size: NA
v_call: TRBV7-2
d_call: TRBD1
cdr3_aa: CASSSDRETGELFF

clone_size: NA
v_call: TRBV18
d_call: TRBD2
cdr3_aa: CASSPSSGGPQETQYF

clone_size: once
v_call: TRBV2
d_call: NA
cdr3_aa: CASSWTVAGEQFF

clone_size: NA
v_call: TRBV29-1
d_call: TRBD2
cdr3_aa: CSVRTGGGETQYF

clone_size: NA
v_call: TRBV6-6
d_call: TRBD1
cdr3_aa: CASSRDYRGSDTEAFF

clone_size: NA
v_call: TRBV10-3
d_call: TRBD1
cdr3_aa: CAISGGTGMLRNIQYF

clone_size: NA
v_call: TRBV5-6
d_call: NA
cdr3_aa: CASSLQGGSETQYF

clone_size: NA
v_call: TRBV30
d_call: NA
cdr3_aa: CAWSAGASYEQYF